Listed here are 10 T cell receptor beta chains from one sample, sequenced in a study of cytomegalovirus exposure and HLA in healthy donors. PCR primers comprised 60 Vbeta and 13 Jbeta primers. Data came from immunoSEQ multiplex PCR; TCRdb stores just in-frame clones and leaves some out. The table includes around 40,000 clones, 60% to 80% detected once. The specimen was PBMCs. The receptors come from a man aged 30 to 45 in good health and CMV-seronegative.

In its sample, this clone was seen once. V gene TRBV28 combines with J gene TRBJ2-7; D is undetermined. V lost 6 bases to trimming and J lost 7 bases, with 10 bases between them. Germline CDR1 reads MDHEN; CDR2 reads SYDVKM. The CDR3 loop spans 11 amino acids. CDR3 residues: CASRALFEQYF. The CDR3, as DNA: TGTGCCAGCAGAGCCCTCTTTGAGCAGTACTTC.

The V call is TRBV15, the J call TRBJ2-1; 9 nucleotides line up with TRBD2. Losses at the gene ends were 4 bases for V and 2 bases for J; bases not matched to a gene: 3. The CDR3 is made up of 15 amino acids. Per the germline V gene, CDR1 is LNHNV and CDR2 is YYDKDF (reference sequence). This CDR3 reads CATSTSGAAYNEQFF. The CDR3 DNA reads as TGTGCCACCAGCACTAGCGGGGCCGCCTACAATGAGCAGTTCTTC.

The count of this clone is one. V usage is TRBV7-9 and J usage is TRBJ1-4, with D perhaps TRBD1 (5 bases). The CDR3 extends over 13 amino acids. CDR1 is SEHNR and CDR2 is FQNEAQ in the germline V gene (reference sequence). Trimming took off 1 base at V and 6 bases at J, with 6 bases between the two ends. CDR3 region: CASSLVGDEKLFF. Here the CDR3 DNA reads TGTGCCAGCAGCTTAGTAGGGGATGAAAAACTGTTTTTT.

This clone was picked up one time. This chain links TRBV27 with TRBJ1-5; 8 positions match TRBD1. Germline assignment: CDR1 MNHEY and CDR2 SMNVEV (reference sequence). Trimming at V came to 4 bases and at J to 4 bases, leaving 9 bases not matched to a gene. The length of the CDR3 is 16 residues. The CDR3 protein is CASSSNRGYGNQPQHF. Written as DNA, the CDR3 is TGTGCCAGCAGTTCGAACAGGGGGTATGGTAATCAGCCCCAGCATTTT.

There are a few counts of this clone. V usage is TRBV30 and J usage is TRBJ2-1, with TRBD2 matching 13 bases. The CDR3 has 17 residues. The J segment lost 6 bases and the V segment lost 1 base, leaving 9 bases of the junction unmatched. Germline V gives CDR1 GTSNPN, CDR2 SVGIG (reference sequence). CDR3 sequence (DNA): TGTGCCTGGAGTGATGGGGGGACTAGCGGGATCGGCAATGAGCAGTTCTTC. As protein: CAWSDGGTSGIGNEQFF.

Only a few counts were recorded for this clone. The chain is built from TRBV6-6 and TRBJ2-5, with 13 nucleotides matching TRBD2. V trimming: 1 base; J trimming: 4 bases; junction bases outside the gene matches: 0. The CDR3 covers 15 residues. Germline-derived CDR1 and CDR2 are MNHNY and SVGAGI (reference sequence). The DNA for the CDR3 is TGTGCCAGCAGTTACTGGACTAGCGGGAGAGAGACCCAGTACTTC. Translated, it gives CASSYWTSGRETQYF.

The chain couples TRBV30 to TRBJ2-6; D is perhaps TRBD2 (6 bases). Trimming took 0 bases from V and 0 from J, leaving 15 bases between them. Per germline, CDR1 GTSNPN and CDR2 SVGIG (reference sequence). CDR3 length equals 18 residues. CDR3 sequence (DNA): TGTGCCTGGAGTGTGGTGCGGGGCACCTTCTCTGGGGCCAACGTCCTGACTTTC. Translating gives CAWSVVRGTFSGANVLTF.

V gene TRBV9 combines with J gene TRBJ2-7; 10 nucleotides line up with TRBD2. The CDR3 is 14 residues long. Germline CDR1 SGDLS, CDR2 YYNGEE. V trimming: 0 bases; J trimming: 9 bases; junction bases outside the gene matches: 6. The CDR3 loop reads CASSVGPSGSVQYF. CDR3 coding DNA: TGTGCCAGCAGCGTAGGCCCTAGCGGGAGTGTGCAGTACTTC.

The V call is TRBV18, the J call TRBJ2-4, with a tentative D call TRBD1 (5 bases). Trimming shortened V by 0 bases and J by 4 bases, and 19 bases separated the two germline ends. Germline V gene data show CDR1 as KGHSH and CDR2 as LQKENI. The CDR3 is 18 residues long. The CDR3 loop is CASSPPLGAGPVKNIQYF. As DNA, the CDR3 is TGTGCCAGCTCACCACCATTAGGGGCAGGGCCGGTGAAAAACATTCAGTACTTC.

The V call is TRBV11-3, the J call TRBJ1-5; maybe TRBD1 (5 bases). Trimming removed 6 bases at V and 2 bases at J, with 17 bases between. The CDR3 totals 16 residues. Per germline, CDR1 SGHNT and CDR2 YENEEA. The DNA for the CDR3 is TGTGCCAGCAGTTTAAGACCCCAGGGTGGCAATCAGCCCCAGCATTTT. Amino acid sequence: CASSLRPQGGNQPQHF.